This passage covers 32 T cell receptor beta chains from one sample sequenced in a study of blood T cell repertoires in COVID-19. Some clones are missing from TCRdb's copy, which holds only in-frame ones; the method was immunoSEQ multiplex PCR. Of approximately 130,000 clones listed, 83% are singletons. The sample consisted of PBMCs or T cells enriched from blood (not recorded which). These receptors all come from a man aged 30 to 45 who had recovered from COVID-19.

The rearrangement joins TRBV27 to TRBJ2-6; D gene uncertain. V shed 2 bases and J shed 1 base, with 6 bases lying between them. CDR3 length: 15 residues. CDR1 and CDR2 (germline): MNHEY, SMNVEV (reference sequence). CDR3 residues: CASSLTGSGANVLTF. Written as DNA, the CDR3 is TGTGCCAGCAGTTTAACGGGTTCTGGGGCCAACGTCCTGACTTTC.

The J gene is TRBJ2-7, the V gene TRBV11-2, with 8 bases that match TRBD2. The CDR3 runs to 13 residues. With 3 bases clipped from V and 5 bases from J, the junction kept 3 bases outside the gene matches. Germline CDR1 reads SGHAT; CDR2 reads FQNNGV. The CDR3 bases are TGTGCCAGCAGCTTCAGCGGGGGCGACGAGCAGTACTTC. Translation: CASSFSGGDEQYF.

V is TRBV2 and J is TRBJ1-1; a possible D gene is TRBD1 (5 bases). From germline, CDR1 is SNHLY and CDR2 FYNNEI. This CDR3 has 13 residues. The V and J ends lost 3 bases and 5 bases respectively, with 10 bases between them. CDR3 in DNA: TGTGCCAGCAGTGAGCAGGGTGGGACTGAAGCTTTCTTT. Translated: CASSEQGGTEAFF.

The V and J genes are TRBV11-3 and TRBJ1-2, with 7 bases aligning to TRBD1. Germline V gene data show CDR1 as SGHNT and CDR2 as YENEEA. V shed 0 bases and J 4 bases; nucleotides not matched to a gene: 8. This CDR3 is 16 amino acids long. CDR3 residues: CASSLDYGQEIYGYTF. DNA for the CDR3: TGTGCCAGCAGCTTAGACTACGGACAGGAAATCTATGGCTACACCTTC.

J is TRBJ2-3 and V is TRBV7-9; 8 bases fit TRBD1. The CDR3 runs to 14 residues. J was trimmed by 14 bases and V by 4 bases; bases with no gene match: 14. CDR1 and CDR2 from the germline V gene are SEHNR and FQNEAQ (reference sequence). The CDR3 protein is CASSSSRDRIDLYF. The CDR3, as DNA: TGTGCCAGCAGCTCGTCCCGGGACAGGATCGACCTGTATTTT.

The J gene is TRBJ2-1, the V gene TRBV2; 10 nucleotides line up with TRBD1. The CDR3 length is 15 residues. Per germline, CDR1 SNHLY and CDR2 FYNNEI. Trimming removed 5 bases from V and 2 bases from J; junction bases left unmatched: 3. The CDR3 loop is CASSTTGGAYNEQFF. The CDR3 DNA is TGTGCCAGCAGTACGACAGGGGGCGCCTACAATGAGCAGTTCTTC.

The chain carries TRBV20-1 and TRBJ2-7, with 8 bases lining up with TRBD2. The length of the CDR3 is 13 residues. Trimming cost V 3 bases and J 7 bases; bases outside gene matches: 8. Germline V CDR1 and CDR2: DFQATT, SNEGSKA (reference sequence). The CDR3 loop reads CSASKRESGEQYF. The DNA for the CDR3 is TGCAGTGCTAGTAAGCGGGAGTCGGGTGAGCAGTACTTC.

V and J are TRBV5-1 and TRBJ2-7, with a possible D match to TRBD1 (5 bases). This CDR3 contains 15 residues. Trimming left V 4 bases short and J 1 base short, with 15 bases between. Germline V gene data show CDR1 as SGHRS and CDR2 as YFSETQ. Here the CDR3 reads CASSDPDIRSYEQYF. CDR3 nucleotides: TGCGCCAGCAGCGACCCGGACATCAGGTCCTACGAGCAGTACTTC.

The chain uses TRBV4-1 and TRBJ2-1; TRBD1 matches at 11 bases. The trim removed 3 bases at V and 6 bases at J, leaving 1 base unmatched. The CDR3 runs to 14 residues. Looked up from germline, CDR1 is MGHRA and CDR2 is YSYEKL. DNA for the CDR3: TGCGCCAGCAGCCACGGACAGGGGGCCAATGAGCAGTTCTTC. It is translated as CASSHGQGANEQFF.

V and J are TRBV6-5 and TRBJ2-2; the match to TRBD1 covers 7 bases. V trimming: 2 bases; J trimming: 4 bases; junction bases outside the gene matches: 4. This CDR3 is 15 amino acids long. Germline V CDR1 and CDR2: MNHEY, SVGAGI. The CDR3 nucleotides read TGTGCCAGCAGTTACAGGGGGCGCAGCACCGGGGAGCTGTTTTTT. It yields the protein CASSYRGRSTGELFF.

This clone appeared once. The gene calls are TRBV11-3 and TRBJ2-2; the D gene is possibly TRBD2 (6 bases). Trimming pared 5 bases from V and 2 bases from J, leaving 9 bases between. Germline V gene lookup returns CDR1 SGHNT and CDR2 YENEEA. The length of the CDR3 is 14 residues. CDR3: CASSPGGNTGELFF. The CDR3 DNA reads TGTGCCAGCAGCCCCGGGGGTAACACCGGGGAGCTGTTTTTT.

The CDR3 is CASSYRLADTYEQYF. The CDR3 bases are TGTGCCAGCAGCTATCGACTAGCGGATACCTACGAGCAGTACTTC. The V gene is TRBV3-1 (or the pseudogene TRBV3-2), the J gene TRBJ2-7; 9 nucleotides match TRBD2. Germline CDR1 and CDR2: LGHDT and YNNKEL (reference sequence). Trimming removed 5 bases from V and 2 bases from J; junction bases left unmatched: 7. This CDR3 region has 15 residues.

The rearrangement joins TRBV10-3 to TRBJ2-5; a possible D gene is TRBD1 (5 bases). The V gene lost 8 bases and the J gene lost 2 bases, with 9 bases spanning the gap. Germline values: CDR1 ENHRY, CDR2 SYGVKD. The CDR3 runs 12 residues. CDR3 sequence: CAIGASQETQYF. CDR3 nucleotide sequence: TGTGCCATCGGGGCTTCACAAGAGACCCAGTACTTC.

The chain recombines TRBV7-8 with TRBJ2-1; tentative D call: TRBD2 (7 bases). Deletions cut 5 bases from V and 2 bases from J, with 16 bases between. The CDR3 is 16 residues long. The germline CDR1 and CDR2 sequences are SGHVS and FQNEAQ. CDR3 amino acids: CASSAGASGPYNEQFF. The CDR3 DNA is TGTGCCAGCAGCGCAGGGGCTAGCGGACCCTACAATGAGCAGTTCTTC.

The CDR3 DNA reads TGCGCCAGCAGTGGGACTAGCGGGAACGGGGAGCTGTTTTTT. This sequence encodes CASSGTSGNGELFF. The gene calls are TRBV10-1 and TRBJ2-2, with 12 nucleotides matching TRBD2. J was trimmed by 7 bases and V by 4 bases; bases with no gene match: 1. Looked up from germline, CDR1 is WNHNN and CDR2 is SYGVQD (reference sequence). The CDR3 consists of 14 residues.

The chain recombines TRBV5-1 with TRBJ1-2, with 8 bases that match TRBD1. The V segment lost 4 bases and the J segment 8 bases; nucleotides outside the gene matches: 10. The germline V gene has CDR1 SGHRS and CDR2 YFSETQ. The CDR3 contains 14 residues. CDR3 DNA: TGCGCCAGCAGCCCCCAGGGGGCAGGGGGAGGCTACACCTTC. Its protein is CASSPQGAGGGYTF.

This clone was picked up one time. This chain uses TRBV5-1 with TRBJ1-5, with D hard to call. V was trimmed by 0 bases and J by 7 bases, leaving 11 bases between them. This CDR3 is 14 amino acids long. Germline CDR1 is SGHRS and CDR2 is YFSETQ. This CDR3 reads CASSLDGTGQPQHF. The CDR3, as DNA: TGCGCCAGCAGCTTGGACGGTACGGGGCAGCCCCAGCATTTT.

V usage is TRBV10-1 and J usage is TRBJ2-1, with 8 bases fitting TRBD2. Trimming took 8 bases from V and 11 from J; bases not matched to a gene: 17. The CDR3 loop spans 15 amino acids. Germline CDR1 and CDR2: WNHNN and SYGVQD (reference sequence). CDR3 residues: CASLRLAGQVKKQFF. DNA for the CDR3: TGCGCCAGCTTGAGGCTAGCGGGTCAGGTAAAGAAGCAGTTCTTC.

The chain joins TRBV10-3 to TRBJ2-7; TRBD2 agrees at 7 bases. The CDR3 has 14 amino acids. V was pared by 4 bases and J by 4 bases, with 7 bases of the junction left unmatched. Germline V gene sequence: CDR1 ENHRY, CDR2 SYGVKD. CDR3 loop: CAISASSGAYEQYF. The CDR3 nucleotides read TGTGCCATCAGTGCGTCTAGCGGAGCTTACGAGCAGTACTTC.

V usage is TRBV12-3 or TRBV12-4 and J usage is TRBJ2-7; 7 bases agree with TRBD1. J gave up 7 bases and V 5 bases, and 8 bases lay outside the gene matches. The length of the CDR3 is 13 residues. The CDR3 DNA sequence: TGTGCCAGCAGTCCCCGACAGGGAGAGGAGCAGTACTTC. This gives the protein CASSPRQGEEQYF.

The genes are TRBV14 and TRBJ2-5; TRBD2 aligns across 13 bases. The CDR3 is 17 residues long. Trimming took 3 bases from V and 5 from J; bases not matched to a gene: 9. The germline V gene has CDR1 SGHDN and CDR2 FVKESK. DNA for the CDR3: TGTGCCAGCAGCCACCCGGGACTAGCGGGACTAGGGGAGACCCAGTACTTC. The encoded protein is CASSHPGLAGLGETQYF.

The chain uses TRBV4-1 and TRBJ2-3, with 9 bases identical to TRBD1. Looked up from germline, CDR1 is MGHRA and CDR2 is YSYEKL. The CDR3 extends over 17 amino acids. With 1 base clipped from V and 0 bases from J, the junction kept 5 bases outside the gene matches. The CDR3 loop reads CASSQGSGQGSTDTQYF. CDR3 nucleotides: TGCGCCAGCAGCCAAGGCTCGGGACAGGGAAGCACAGATACGCAGTATTTT.

This chain joins TRBV29-1 and TRBJ2-1; 10 nucleotides agree with TRBD1. The V segment lost 7 bases and the J segment 3 bases; nucleotides outside the gene matches: 3. The CDR3 sequence is 13 residues long. CDR1 is SQVTM, CDR2 ANQGSEA, per germline. CDR3 region: CSGGDRGYNEQFF. The CDR3 bases are TGCAGCGGTGGGGACAGGGGCTACAATGAGCAGTTCTTC.

This chain connects TRBV19 to TRBJ1-1; weak D call: TRBD1 (6 bases). Trimming shortened V by 2 bases and J by 4 bases, and 14 bases separated the two germline ends. Germline V gives CDR1 LNHDA, CDR2 SQIVND (reference sequence). The CDR3 is 15 residues long. The CDR3 bases are TGTGCCAGTAGTATATCGGGCCAGGGGTTCACTGAAGCTTTCTTT. Amino acids: CASSISGQGFTEAFF.

The V gene is TRBV11-2, the J gene TRBJ2-2, with TRBD1 matching over 8 bases. CDR3 size: 15 residues. Germline CDR1 and CDR2: SGHAT and FQNNGV. V was pared by 7 bases and J by 3 bases, with 7 bases of the junction left unmatched. This chain's CDR3 is CASNPGGLDTGELFF. The CDR3 DNA reads as TGTGCCAGCAACCCAGGGGGCTTGGACACCGGGGAGCTGTTTTTT.

J is TRBJ1-2 and V is TRBV6-5; 10 nucleotides line up with TRBD1. Germline V gene data show CDR1 as MNHEY and CDR2 as SVGAGI. Trimming removed 4 bases from V and 2 bases from J; junction bases left unmatched: 4. This CDR3 is built from 15 residues. The CDR3 DNA follows: TGTGCCAGCAGTTCCCCGGGACAGGGGAACTATGGCTACACCTTC. Residues: CASSSPGQGNYGYTF.

V is TRBV10-2 and J is TRBJ2-3; D not certain. CDR3 length equals 14 residues. With 6 bases removed from V and 1 base from J, the gap between germline ends came to 11 bases. From germline, CDR1 is WSHSY and CDR2 SAAADI. CDR3 sequence: CASRDLPGTDTQYF. In DNA form, the CDR3 reads TGCGCCAGCAGAGACTTGCCAGGCACAGATACGCAGTATTTT.

This chain links TRBV5-1 with TRBJ1-6; D might be TRBD1 (5 bases). Germline values: CDR1 SGHRS, CDR2 YFSETQ. CDR3 size: 14 residues. The V end lost 4 bases, the J end lost 5 bases, and 10 bases lay between the germline ends. This CDR3 is CASSAGLNNSPLHF. CDR3 DNA: TGCGCCAGCAGCGCGGGACTTAATAATTCACCCCTCCACTTT. The variable domain in full, with the rest retrieved from reference TRBV5-1 and TRBJ1-6, is KAGVTQTPRYLIKTRGQQVTLSCSPISGHRSVSWYQQTPGQGLQFLFEYFSETQRNKGNFPGRFSGRQFSNSRSEMNVSTLELGDSALYLCASSAGLNNSPLHFGNGTRLTVT.

The chain has TRBV12-3 or TRBV12-4 and TRBJ1-6; D call uncertain. There are 13 residues in the CDR3. V was pared by 3 bases and J by 7 bases, with 7 bases between. The CDR3 here is CASSFGENSPLHF. CDR3 coding DNA: TGTGCCAGCAGTTTTGGAGAGAATTCACCCCTCCACTTT.

This clone was detected a few times. This chain links TRBV30 with TRBJ1-3, with D hard to call. CDR1 is GTSNPN and CDR2 is SVGIG in the germline V gene (reference sequence). The CDR3 has 12 amino acids. V was trimmed by 0 bases and J by 4 bases, leaving 4 bases between them. The CDR3 region has the DNA TGTGCCTGGAGTGTAGCAGGAAACACCATATATTTT. Amino acids: CAWSVAGNTIYF. Full variable domain (rest looked up from reference TRBV30 and TRBJ1-3): SQTIHQWPATLVQPVGSPLSLECTVEGTSNPNLYWYRQAAGRGLQLLFYSVGIGQISSEVPQNLSASRPQDRQFILSSKKLLLSDSGFYLCAWSVAGNTIYFGEGSWLTVV.

The chain links TRBV9 to TRBJ1-3; D ambiguous. V lost 0 bases and J 9 bases, leaving 10 bases between the germline ends. Germline V gene lookup returns CDR1 SGDLS and CDR2 YYNGEE. The CDR3 is 13 residues long. In DNA, the CDR3 is TGTGCCAGCAGCGTAGGCGGAGAGGGCACCATATATTTT. Translated: CASSVGGEGTIYF.

The V call is TRBV19, the J call TRBJ1-1; D not certain. V was cut by 5 bases and J by 0 bases, with 10 bases left in between. The CDR3 runs to 14 residues. The V gene's germline CDR1 is LNHDA and CDR2 SQIVND (reference sequence). This chain's CDR3 is CASSLAGLNTEAFF. The CDR3 DNA follows: TGTGCCAGTAGTTTAGCGGGTTTGAACACTGAAGCTTTCTTT.